This TCR beta chain emerged from a study of blood T cells in healthy people across ages. General study results and limits: TCR beta diversity was tightly associated with the proportion of naive T cells.

Germline V gene lookup returns CDR1 MDHEN and CDR2 SYDVKM. Trimming took 7 bases from V and 4 from J, leaving 13 bases between them. The CDR3 is 14 amino acids. With a J-beta primer mix and a sample-barcoded 5' primer, a second PCR ran about 7 to 12 cycles. MiXCR, run by TCRdb on the 5' RACE reads, gives a single entry per CDR3 protein. The sample has over a million distinct CDR3 sequences; under 55% are singletons. Points on this clonotype: No antigen is known for it.

This chain connects TRBV28 to TRBJ2-2; TRBD2 is a possible D gene (5 bases). The sample was blood. The clonotype originates from a woman aged 18-30 years in good health. In DNA, the CDR3 is TGTGCCAGCACCAGAGGGCTCGTCACCGGGGAGCTGTTTTTT. Encoded protein: CASTRGLVTGELFF.